This T cell receptor beta chain was observed in a study of response to subunit inactivated influenza vaccine. Points from the study as a whole: Only a handful of new T cells, the authors suggested, are recruited with each seasonal influenza vaccination.

This CDR3 region has 13 residues. Germline trimming cut 4 bases from V and 5 bases from J; bases unmatched to any gene: 1. In germline, CDR1 is MNHNS, CDR2 SASEGT. Comments on this clonotype: The antigen is not known.

TCRdb reprocessed the RT-PCR reads with MiXCR, giving one entry per CDR3 protein. Of roughly 500,000 distinct CDR3 sequences in the sample, about 15% were seen once. V usage is TRBV6-1 and J usage is TRBJ1-5; the match to TRBD1 covers 8 bases. The sequence was collected from a man aged 50 to 69 who received an inactivated influenza vaccine. The sequenced sample was CD4+ T cells sorted from PBMCs, obtained 23 months after vaccination. CDR3 region: CASSVQGDQPQHF. The CDR3 DNA reads as TGTGCCAGCAGTGTACAGGGGGATCAGCCCCAGCATTTT.